The 4 T cell receptor beta chains listed next were all sequenced from one sample in a study of blood T cell repertoires in COVID-19. The table came from immunoSEQ multiplex PCR; TCRdb's copy has only in-frame clones and leaves some out. This sample has 55,000 or so clones; less than 95% occur once, and the top ten carry roughly 6.2%. Sample: peripheral blood. These receptors were collected from a middle-aged man with acute or convalescent COVID-19.

This clone appeared once. The chain uses TRBV7-9 and TRBJ2-2; maybe TRBD2 (5 bases). The germline V gene has CDR1 SEHNR and CDR2 FQNEAQ (reference sequence). The V end was cut by 6 bases, the J end by 1 base, with 9 bases between. The CDR3 covers 14 residues. The chain's CDR3 is CASRVRGNTGELFF. CDR3 coding DNA: TGTGCCAGCAGAGTCCGGGGGAACACCGGGGAGCTGTTTTTT.

The chain links TRBV29-1 to TRBJ2-7; 14 nucleotides agree with TRBD2. The CDR3 consists of 13 residues. The germline gives CDR1 SQVTM, CDR2 ANQGSEA. The J segment lost 6 bases and the V segment lost 6 bases, leaving 4 bases of the junction unmatched. The CDR3 loop reads CSVGTSGSGEQYF. The CDR3 DNA reads as TGCAGCGTCGGGACTAGCGGGAGTGGCGAGCAGTACTTC.

V gene TRBV5-6 combines with J gene TRBJ1-3; no definite D call. V was cut by 0 bases and J by 7 bases, with 14 bases left in between. Germline values: CDR1 SGHDT, CDR2 YYEEEE. The CDR3 has 15 residues. The CDR3 bases are TGTGCCAGCAGCTTGGGCTTGGCACCTCCCAACACCATATATTTT. Translating gives CASSLGLAPPNTIYF.

The chain employs TRBV30 and TRBJ2-2; 8 bases line up with TRBD2. The germline V gene encodes CDR1 GTSNPN and CDR2 SVGIG (reference sequence). The CDR3 extends over 16 amino acids. J lost 6 bases, V lost 0 bases, and 9 bases had no gene match. As DNA, the CDR3 is TGTGCCTGGAGTGTAGCCGGCGGGAGGCGGTCCGGGGAGCTGTTTTTT. Protein: CAWSVAGGRRSGELFF.